Listed below are T cell receptor beta chains from one sample, sequenced in a study of tumor and adjacent non-tumor tissue in lung cancer. TCRdb itself ran the multiplex PCR reads through MiXCR, one entry per CDR3 protein. The sample contains tens of thousands of distinct CDR3 sequences, less than 70% of which appear only once. The sample consisted of distant non-tumor lung tissue. These receptors all come from a woman aged 40 to 55 with non-small cell lung cancer. Both conserved end residues are part of each CDR3. Fields, in order: V gene, J gene, CDR3 length, D gene, clone size, CDR3 protein, CDR3 DNA. A D gene is named only where the DNA matches it firmly. The size entry is marked missing in some rows and otherwise reads once, few, many or a size class.

>TRBV5-1|TRBJ2-7|15|TRBD2|few
CASRLTSGSGNEQYF
TGCGCCAGCCGGCTGACTAGCGGGAGTGGAAACGAGCAGTACTTC
>TRBV4-2|TRBJ1-4|15|NA|NA
CASSQGDMGFEKLFF
TGTGCCAGCAGCCAGGGAGACATGGGGTTTGAAAAACTGTTTTTT
>TRBV4-2|TRBJ2-2|16|NA|NA
CASNRSSVLDSGELFF
TGTGCCAGCAACCGCTCTAGCGTCCTAGACTCCGGGGAGCTGTTTTTT
>TRBV20-1|TRBJ1-1|13|TRBD1|many
CSARKTGGREAFF
TGCAGTGCTAGAAAAACAGGGGGCAGGGAAGCTTTCTTT
>TRBV6-2/TRBV6-3|TRBJ2-6|16|TRBD1|many
CASTTDREAGANVLTF
TGTGCCAGCACGACGGACAGGGAGGCTGGGGCCAACGTCCTGACTTTC
>TRBV10-2|TRBJ2-3|16|NA|NA
CASRLTPSSLTDTQCF
TGCGCTAGCAGATTGACGCCTAGCAGCCTCACAGATACGCAGTGTTTT
>TRBV6-5|TRBJ2-7|16|TRBD2|NA
CASSSLSGSRSYEQYF
TGTGCAAGCAGTTCCCTTAGCGGGAGTCGCTCCTACGAGCAGTACTTC
>TRBV5-1|TRBJ2-2|17|NA|NA
CASSLERVQGFTGELFF
TGCGCCAGCAGCTTGGAGCGGGTACAGGGATTTACCGGGGAGCTGTTTTTT
>TRBV5-1|TRBJ2-2|13|NA|few
CASSLGRIGELFF
TGCGCCAGCAGCTTGGGTCGCATCGGGGAGCTGTTTTTT
>TRBV6-5|TRBJ2-7|16|TRBD1|NA
CGSSYRTGGPSYEQYF
TGTGGCAGCAGTTACAGGACAGGGGGACCCTCGTACGAGCAGTACTTC
>TRBV5-6|TRBJ1-6|15|NA|few
CASSLARGWNSPLHF
TGTGCCAGCAGCTTGGCCAGGGGTTGGAACTCACCCCTCCACTTT
>TRBV6-5|TRBJ1-1|14|TRBD1|many
CASSTAGGNTEAFF
TGTGCCAGCAGTACCGCAGGGGGGAACACTGAAGCTTTCTTT
>TRBV11-2|TRBJ2-3|14|NA|few
CASSLLRAADTQYF
TGTGCCAGCAGCCTTCTACGCGCGGCAGATACCCAGTATTTT
>TRBV10-2|TRBJ1-1|13|TRBD1|many
CASSGDRGGEAFF
TGCGCCAGCAGTGGGGACAGGGGGGGAGAAGCTTTCTTT
>TRBV6-5|TRBJ2-3|16|TRBD1|NA
CASSYGTGGRTDTQYF
TGTGCCAGCAGTTACGGGACAGGGGGACGCACAGATACGCAGTATTTT
>TRBV4-2|TRBJ2-7|16|TRBD2|NA
CASSQGPSGGSYEQYF
TGTGCCAGCAGCCAGGGGCCTAGCGGGGGATCCTACGAGCAGTACTTC